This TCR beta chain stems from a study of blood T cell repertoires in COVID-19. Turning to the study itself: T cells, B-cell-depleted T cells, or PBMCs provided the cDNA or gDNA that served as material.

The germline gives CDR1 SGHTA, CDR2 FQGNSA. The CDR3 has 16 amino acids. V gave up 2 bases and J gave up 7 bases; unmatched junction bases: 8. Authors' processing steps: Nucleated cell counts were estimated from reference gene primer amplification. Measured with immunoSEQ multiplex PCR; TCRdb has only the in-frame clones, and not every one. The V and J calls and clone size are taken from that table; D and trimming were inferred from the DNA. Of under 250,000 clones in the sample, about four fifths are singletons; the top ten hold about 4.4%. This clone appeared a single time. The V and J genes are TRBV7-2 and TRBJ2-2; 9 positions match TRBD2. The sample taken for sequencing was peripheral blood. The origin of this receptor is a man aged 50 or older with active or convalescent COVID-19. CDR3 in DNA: TGTGCCAGCAGCTTATACGGGACTAGCTTTGGCGGGGAGCTGTTTTTT. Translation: CASSLYGTSFGGELFF.